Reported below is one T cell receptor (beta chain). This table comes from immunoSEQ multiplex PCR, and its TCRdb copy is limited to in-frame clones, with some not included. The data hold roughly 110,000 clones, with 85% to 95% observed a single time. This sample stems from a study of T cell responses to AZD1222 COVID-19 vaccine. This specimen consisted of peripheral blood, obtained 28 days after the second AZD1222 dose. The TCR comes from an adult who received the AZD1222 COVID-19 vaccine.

The CDR3: CASSGGLAGMVDTGELFF. In DNA, the CDR3 is TGTGCCAGCAGCGGCGGACTAGCGGGAATGGTCGACACCGGGGAGCTGTTTTTT. The gene calls are TRBV5-4 and TRBJ2-2; 12 bases line up with TRBD2. Germline trimming cut 4 bases from V and 3 bases from J; bases unmatched to any gene: 10. CDR3 length: 18 amino acids. Germline-derived CDR1 and CDR2 are SGHNT and YYREEE (reference sequence).